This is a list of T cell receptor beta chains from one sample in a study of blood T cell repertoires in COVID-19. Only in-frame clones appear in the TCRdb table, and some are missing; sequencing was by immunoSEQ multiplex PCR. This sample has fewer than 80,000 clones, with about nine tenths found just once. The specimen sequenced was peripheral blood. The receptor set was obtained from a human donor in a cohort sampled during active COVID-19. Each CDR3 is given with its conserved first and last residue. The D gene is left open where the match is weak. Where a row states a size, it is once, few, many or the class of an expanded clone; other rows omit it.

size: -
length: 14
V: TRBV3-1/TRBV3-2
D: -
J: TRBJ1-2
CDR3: CASSRQDRNYGYTF
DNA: TGTGCCAGCAGCCGCCAAGACAGGAACTATGGCTACACCTTC

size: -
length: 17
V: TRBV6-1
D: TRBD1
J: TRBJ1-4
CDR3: CASSESLGTGRREKLFF
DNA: TGTGCCAGCAGTGAAAGCCTCGGGACAGGGCGCCGGGAAAAACTGTTTTTT

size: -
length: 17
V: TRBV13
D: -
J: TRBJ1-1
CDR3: CASSLEGFGASNTEAFF
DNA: TGTGCCAGCAGCTTAGAGGGGTTTGGGGCCTCGAACACTGAAGCTTTCTTT

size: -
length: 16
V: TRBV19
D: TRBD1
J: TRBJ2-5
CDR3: CASRSPGQGAGETQYF
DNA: TGTGCCAGTAGATCCCCGGGACAGGGGGCAGGAGAGACCCAGTACTTC

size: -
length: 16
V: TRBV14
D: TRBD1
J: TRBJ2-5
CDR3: CASSQPGTGTGETQYF
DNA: TGTGCCAGCAGCCAACCCGGGACAGGGACGGGAGAGACCCAGTACTTC

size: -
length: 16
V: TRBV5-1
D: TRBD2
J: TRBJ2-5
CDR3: CASSAYGLAGEGTQYF
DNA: TGCGCCAGCAGCGCCTACGGTCTAGCGGGGGAAGGGACCCAGTACTTC

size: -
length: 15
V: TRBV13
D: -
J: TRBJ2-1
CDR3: CASSPTAGLWDEQFF
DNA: TGTGCCAGCAGCCCCACGGCGGGCCTATGGGATGAGCAGTTCTTC

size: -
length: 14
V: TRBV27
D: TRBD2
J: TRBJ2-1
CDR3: CASSLAGAFSEQFF
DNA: TGTGCCAGCAGCCTAGCGGGGGCTTTTAGTGAGCAGTTCTTC

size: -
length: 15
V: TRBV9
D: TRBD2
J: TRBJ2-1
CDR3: CASSDGGGLMDEQFF
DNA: TGTGCCAGCAGCGACGGGGGAGGGCTAATGGATGAGCAGTTCTTC

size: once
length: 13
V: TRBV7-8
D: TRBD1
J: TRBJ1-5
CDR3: CASSLTGNQPQHF
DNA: TGTGCCAGCAGCTTGACAGGGAATCAGCCCCAGCATTTT

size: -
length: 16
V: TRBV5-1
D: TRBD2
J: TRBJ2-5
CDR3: CASSLASGGLQETQYF
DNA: TGCGCCAGCAGCTTGGCTAGCGGGGGGCTTCAAGAGACCCAGTACTTC

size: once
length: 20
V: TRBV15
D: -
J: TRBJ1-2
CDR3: CATSRPRGMDRSRFGYGYTF
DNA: TGTGCCACCAGCAGGCCGAGAGGGATGGACAGATCAAGGTTTGGGTATGGCTACACCTTC

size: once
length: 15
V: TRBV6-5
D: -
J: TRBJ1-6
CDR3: CASSYSDTYNSPLHF
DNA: TGTGCCAGCAGTTACTCGGACACTTATAATTCACCCCTCCACTTT

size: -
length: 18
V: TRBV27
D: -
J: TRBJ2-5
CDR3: CASSSIKALGGLQETQYF
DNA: TGTGCCAGCAGTTCGATAAAAGCCTTGGGGGGGCTACAAGAGACCCAGTACTTC

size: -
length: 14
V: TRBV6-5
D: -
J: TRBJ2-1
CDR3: CASSYRTGRDEQFF
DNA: TGTGCCAGCAGTTACCGGACGGGAAGAGATGAGCAGTTCTTC

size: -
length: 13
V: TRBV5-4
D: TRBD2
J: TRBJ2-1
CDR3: CASSVTSEPEQFF
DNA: TGTGCCAGCAGCGTCACTAGCGAGCCTGAGCAGTTCTTC

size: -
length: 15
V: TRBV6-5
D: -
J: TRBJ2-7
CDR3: CASSYSKGVPNEQYF
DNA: TGTGCCAGCAGTTACTCGAAGGGGGTTCCTAACGAGCAGTACTTC

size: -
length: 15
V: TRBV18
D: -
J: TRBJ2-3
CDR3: CASSPPQASTDTQYF
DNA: TGTGCCAGCTCACCACCGCAGGCTAGCACAGATACGCAGTATTTT

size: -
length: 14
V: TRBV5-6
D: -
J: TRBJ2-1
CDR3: CASSLMDRQNEQFF
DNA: TGTGCCAGCAGCTTGATGGACAGACAAAATGAGCAGTTCTTC

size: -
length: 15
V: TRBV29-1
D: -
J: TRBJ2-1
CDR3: CSVAGRGDPTNEQFF
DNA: TGCAGCGTCGCCGGGCGGGGAGACCCTACCAATGAGCAGTTCTTC

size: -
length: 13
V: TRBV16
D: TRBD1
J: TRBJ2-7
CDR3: CASSPGTVHEQYF
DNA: TGTGCCAGCAGCCCGGGGACAGTCCACGAGCAGTACTTC

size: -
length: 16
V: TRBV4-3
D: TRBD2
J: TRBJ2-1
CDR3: CASSQALAGGLYEQFF
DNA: TGCGCCAGCAGCCAAGCCTTAGCGGGGGGGCTCTATGAGCAGTTCTTC

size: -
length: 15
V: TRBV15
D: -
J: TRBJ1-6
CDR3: CATSILGGSNSPLHF
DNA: TGTGCCACCAGTATCCTCGGAGGTTCCAATTCACCCCTCCACTTT

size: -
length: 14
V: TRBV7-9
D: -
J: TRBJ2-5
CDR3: CASSLAARQETQYF
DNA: TGTGCCAGCAGCTTAGCGGCTAGGCAAGAGACCCAGTACTTC

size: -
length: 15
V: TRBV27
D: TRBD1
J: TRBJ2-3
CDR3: CASSFYRGSTDTQYF
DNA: TGTGCCAGCAGTTTTTACAGGGGGAGCACAGATACGCAGTATTTT

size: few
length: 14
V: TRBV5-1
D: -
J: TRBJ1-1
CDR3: CASSLGSQNTEAFF
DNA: TGCGCCAGCAGCTTGGGGTCACAGAACACTGAAGCTTTCTTT

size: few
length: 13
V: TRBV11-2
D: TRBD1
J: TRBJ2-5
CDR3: CASSRGQGETQYF
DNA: TGTGCCAGCAGCAGAGGACAGGGAGAGACCCAGTACTTC

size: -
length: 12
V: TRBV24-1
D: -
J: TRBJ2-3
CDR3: CATKGLGDTQYF
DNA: TGTGCCACCAAGGGGCTGGGAGATACGCAGTATTTT

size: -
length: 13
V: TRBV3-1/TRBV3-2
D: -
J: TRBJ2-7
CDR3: CASSQGEPEPQYF
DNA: TGTGCCAGCAGCCAAGGGGAGCCCGAACCGCAGTACTTC

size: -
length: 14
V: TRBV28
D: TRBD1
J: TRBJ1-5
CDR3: CASTYSGGAQPQHF
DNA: TGTGCCAGCACGTACTCAGGGGGCGCGCAGCCCCAGCATTTT

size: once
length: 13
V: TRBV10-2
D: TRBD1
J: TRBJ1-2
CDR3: CASTGQVTNGYTF
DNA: TGCGCCAGCACCGGACAGGTAACGAATGGCTACACCTTC

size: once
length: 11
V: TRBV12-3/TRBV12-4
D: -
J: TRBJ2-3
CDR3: CASSFEDTQYF
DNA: TGTGCCAGCAGTTTCGAGGATACGCAGTATTTT

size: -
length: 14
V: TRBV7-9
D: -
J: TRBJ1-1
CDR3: CASSWGQVNTEAFF
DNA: TGTGCCAGCAGTTGGGGGCAGGTGAACACTGAAGCTTTCTTT

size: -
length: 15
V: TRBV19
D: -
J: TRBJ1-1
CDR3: CASSDPGQVEVEAFF
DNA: TGTGCCAGTAGTGATCCCGGTCAAGTCGAGGTTGAAGCTTTCTTT

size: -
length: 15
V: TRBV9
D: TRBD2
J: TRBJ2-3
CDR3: CASSGSGGVTDTQYF
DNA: TGTGCCAGCAGCGGTAGCGGGGGGGTCACAGATACGCAGTATTTT

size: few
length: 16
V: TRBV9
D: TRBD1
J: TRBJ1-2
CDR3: CASSGGPQGALYGYTF
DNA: TGTGCCAGCAGCGGAGGCCCACAGGGGGCCCTCTATGGCTACACCTTC

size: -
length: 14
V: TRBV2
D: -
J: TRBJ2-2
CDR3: CASRKDYNTGELFF
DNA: TGTGCCAGCAGGAAGGACTACAACACCGGGGAGCTGTTTTTT

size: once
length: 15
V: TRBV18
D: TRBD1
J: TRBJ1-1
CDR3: CASSLDRGANTEAFF
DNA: TGTGCCAGCTCACTCGACAGGGGAGCGAACACTGAAGCTTTCTTT

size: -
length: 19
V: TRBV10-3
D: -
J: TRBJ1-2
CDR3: CAISEGGRGGFGVNYGYTF
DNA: TGTGCCATCAGTGAAGGCGGTCGGGGGGGATTCGGGGTTAACTATGGCTACACCTTC

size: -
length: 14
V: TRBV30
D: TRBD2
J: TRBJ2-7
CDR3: CAWRTLGLAGEQYF
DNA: TGTGCCTGGCGTACCCTCGGACTAGCGGGGGAGCAGTACTTC

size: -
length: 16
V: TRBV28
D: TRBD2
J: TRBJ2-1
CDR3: CASRPGGGSSYNEQFF
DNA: TGTGCCAGCAGACCGGGAGGCGGGAGCTCCTACAATGAGCAGTTCTTC

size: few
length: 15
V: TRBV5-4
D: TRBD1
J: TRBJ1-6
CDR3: CASTSGDRGNSPLHF
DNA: TGTGCCAGCACCTCGGGGGACAGGGGTAATTCACCCCTCCACTTT

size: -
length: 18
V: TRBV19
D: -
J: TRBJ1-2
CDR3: CASSGRSSTGPTFYGYTF
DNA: TGTGCCAGTAGTGGGAGGTCCTCCACGGGACCAACCTTCTATGGCTACACCTTC

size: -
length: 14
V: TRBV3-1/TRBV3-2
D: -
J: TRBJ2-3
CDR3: CASSQERRSFTQYF
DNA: TGTGCCAGCAGCCAAGAGCGGAGGAGCTTTACGCAGTATTTT

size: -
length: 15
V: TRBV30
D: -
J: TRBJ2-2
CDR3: CAWSGGLAVTGELFF
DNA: TGTGCCTGGAGTGGGGGGCTAGCGGTGACCGGGGAGCTGTTTTTT

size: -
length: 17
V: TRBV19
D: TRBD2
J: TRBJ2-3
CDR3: CASSITLAGSSTDTQYF
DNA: TGTGCCAGTAGTATTACCCTAGCGGGGAGTAGCACAGATACGCAGTATTTT

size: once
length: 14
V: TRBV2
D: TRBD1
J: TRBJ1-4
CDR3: CASSLTGTAEKLFF
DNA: TGTGCCAGCAGTCTGACAGGGACTGCTGAAAAACTGTTTTTT

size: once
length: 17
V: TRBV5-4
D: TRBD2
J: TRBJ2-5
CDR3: CASSSAGGGALRETQYF
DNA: TGTGCCAGCAGCTCTGCTGGCGGGGGGGCATTACGGGAGACCCAGTACTTC

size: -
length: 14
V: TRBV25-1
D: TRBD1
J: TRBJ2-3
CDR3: CASSGAGGPDTQYF
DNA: TGTGCCAGCAGTGGGGCAGGGGGCCCAGATACGCAGTATTTT

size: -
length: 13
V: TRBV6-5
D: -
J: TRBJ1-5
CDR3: CASNQGSGQPQHF
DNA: TGTGCCAGCAACCAGGGGAGTGGGCAGCCCCAGCATTTT

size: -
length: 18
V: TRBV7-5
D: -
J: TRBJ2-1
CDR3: CARSLGVTDGGSLDEQFF
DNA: TGTGCCAGAAGCTTAGGAGTAACGGACGGGGGTTCTCTCGATGAGCAGTTCTTC

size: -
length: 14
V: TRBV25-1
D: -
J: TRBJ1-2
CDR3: CASRRAGDNYGYTF
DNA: TGTGCCAGCAGGAGGGCAGGGGATAACTATGGCTACACCTTC

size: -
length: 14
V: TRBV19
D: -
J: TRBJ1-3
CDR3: CASKGGGSGNTIYF
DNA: TGTGCCAGTAAGGGCGGGGGCTCTGGAAACACCATATATTTT

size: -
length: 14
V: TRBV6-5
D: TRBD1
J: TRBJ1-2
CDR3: CASSYRTGNYGYTF
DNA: TGTGCCAGCAGTTACAGGACAGGGAACTATGGCTACACCTTC